The 21 T cell receptor beta chains below come from one sample, sequenced in a study of T cells after yellow fever vaccination. TCRdb re-called the 5' RACE reads through MiXCR, storing one row per CDR3 protein. The sample contains fewer than 400,000 distinct CDR3 sequences, around 6.5% of which appear only once. The sample in question was PBMCs, obtained 5 days after the yellow fever booster vaccination. All receptors come from a man in his thirties or forties who received the YFV17D yellow fever vaccine.

This clonotype was detected a few times. V is TRBV6-5 and J is TRBJ2-2, with D uncertain. Deletions cut 9 bases from V and 2 bases from J, with 7 bases between. This CDR3 is built from 12 residues. Germline V gives CDR1 MNHEY, CDR2 SVGAGI. CDR3 sequence (DNA): TGTGCCAGTGGGGTAAACACCGGGGAGCTGTTTTTT. Translated, it gives CASGVNTGELFF.

This clonotype has at least ten counts. The chain combines TRBV14 with TRBJ1-2, with D tentatively TRBD1 (5 bases). Germline loops: CDR1 SGHDN, CDR2 FVKESK. Trimming left V 3 bases short and J 4 bases short, with 9 bases between. This CDR3 is 13 amino acids long. Written as DNA, the CDR3 is TGTGCCAGCAGCCAGCAGGGTTTCTATGGCTACACCTTC. Its translation is CASSQQGFYGYTF.

The V and J genes are TRBV10-2 and TRBJ1-2; perhaps TRBD1 as D (5 bases). This CDR3 has 12 residues. CDR1 and CDR2 (germline): WSHSY, SAAADI. V was cut by 7 bases and J by 5 bases, with 11 bases left in between. As DNA, the CDR3 is TGCGCCAGCACGGCCAGGGATTATGGCTACACCTTC. Translated: CASTARDYGYTF.

This clonotype was seen a few times. The chain joins TRBV27 to TRBJ2-7, with 10 bases identical to TRBD2. The CDR3 extends over 15 amino acids. V shed 4 bases and J 3 bases; nucleotides not matched to a gene: 6. In germline, CDR1 is MNHEY, CDR2 SMNVEV (reference sequence). CDR3 bases: TGTGCCAGCAGTTCCCTGACTAGCGGGTACTACGAGCAGTACTTC. Translated, it gives CASSSLTSGYYEQYF.

This clonotype has a handful of counts. In DNA form, the CDR3 reads TGTGCCAGCAGGAGAGCGCGGGGAATGGCCCAGTACTTC. Amino acid sequence: CASRRARGMAQYF. The chain has TRBV12-3 or TRBV12-4 and TRBJ2-5; TRBD2 is a possible D gene (6 bases). The CDR3 length is 13 residues. Trimming took 6 bases from V and 9 from J, leaving 17 bases between them.

This clonotype occurred many times. The chain is built from TRBV29-1 and TRBJ2-1; TRBD2 aligns across 9 bases. The CDR3 extends over 15 amino acids. Germline loops: CDR1 SQVTM, CDR2 ANQGSEA. Germline trimming cut 6 bases from V and 4 bases from J; bases unmatched to any gene: 10. CDR3 in amino acids: CSVPPGTSSYNEQFF. In DNA form, the CDR3 reads TGCAGCGTGCCTCCCGGGACTAGCAGTTACAATGAGCAGTTCTTC.

This clonotype occurred many times. This chain connects TRBV28 to TRBJ2-6; D ambiguous. This CDR3 has 14 residues. Trimming took off 3 bases at V and 2 bases at J, with 5 bases between the two ends. In germline, CDR1 is MDHEN, CDR2 SYDVKM. The CDR3: CASSLFAGANVLTF. CDR3 bases: TGTGCCAGCAGTTTGTTTGCTGGGGCCAACGTCCTGACTTTC.

This clonotype was seen repeatedly, ten times or more. The V and J genes are TRBV25-1 and TRBJ2-7, with D perhaps TRBD2 (5 bases). This CDR3 region has 12 residues. In germline, CDR1 is MGHDK, CDR2 SYGVNS. V was trimmed by 5 bases and J by 3 bases, leaving 8 bases between them. CDR3 in DNA: TGTGCCAGCAGTACCGGGAACTACGAGCAGTACTTC. As protein: CASSTGNYEQYF.

This clonotype was seen repeatedly, ten times or more. CDR3 loop: CASSYRDRGLGEQFF. For the CDR3, the DNA is TGTGCCAGCAGTTACCGGGACAGGGGCCTCGGTGAGCAGTTCTTC. The chain uses TRBV6-5 and TRBJ2-1; 10 bases are shared with TRBD1. CDR1 is MNHEY, CDR2 SVGAGI, per germline. The CDR3 has 15 residues. Losses at the gene ends were 2 bases for V and 9 bases for J; bases not matched to a gene: 7.

The rearrangement joins TRBV27 to TRBJ2-2, with 13 bases lining up with TRBD2. The V segment lost 2 bases and the J segment 6 bases; nucleotides outside the gene matches: 6. Germline-derived CDR1 and CDR2 are MNHEY and SMNVEV (reference sequence). CDR3 length equals 17 residues. Here the CDR3 reads CASSLTSGRAWPGELFF. CDR3 nucleotides: TGTGCCAGCAGTTTAACTAGCGGGAGGGCCTGGCCCGGGGAGCTGTTTTTT.

The chain links TRBV3-1 to TRBJ2-3; 11 bases are shared with TRBD2. The germline V gene has CDR1 LGHDT and CDR2 YNNKEL (reference sequence). Trimming cost V 0 bases and J 4 bases; bases outside gene matches: 3. The CDR3 contains 16 residues. The CDR3 nucleotides read TGTGCCAGCAGCCAAGAGCTAGCGGGAGGACCAGATACGCAGTATTTT. It codes for CASSQELAGGPDTQYF.

The chain combines TRBV20-1 with TRBJ2-7, with 10 bases matching TRBD1. The CDR3 has 14 amino acids. The germline V gene has CDR1 DFQATT and CDR2 SNEGSKA (reference sequence). V was pared by 2 bases and J by 4 bases, with 5 bases of the junction left unmatched. The DNA of the CDR3 is TGCAGTGCTAGAAGACAGGGGGCGGGTTACGAGCAGTACTTC. This sequence encodes CSARRQGAGYEQYF.

This clonotype was detected only a few times. The chain has TRBV20-1 and TRBJ2-1; the D is unclear. The CDR3 contains 10 residues. From germline, CDR1 is DFQATT and CDR2 SNEGSKA (reference sequence). V shed 6 bases and J shed 6 bases, with 6 bases lying between them. CDR3 DNA sequence: TGCAGTGCCTTTATCAATGAGCAGTTCTTC. Amino acids: CSAFINEQFF.

This clonotype was observed at least ten times. The V and J genes are TRBV2 and TRBJ1-1, with D tentatively TRBD1 (6 bases). Trimming removed 10 bases from V and 7 bases from J, with 7 bases in between. Looked up from germline, CDR1 is SNHLY and CDR2 is FYNNEI. The CDR3 extends over 9 amino acids. In nucleotides, the CDR3 is TGTGCCACGGACAGTGAAGCTTTCTTT. Translated: CATDSEAFF.

This clonotype has just a few counts. This CDR3 is CASSLGTKTNSDTQYF. In nucleotides, the CDR3 is TGCGCCAGCAGCTTAGGTACAAAGACTAATTCAGATACGCAGTATTTT. The chain employs TRBV5-1 and TRBJ2-3; a weak D match, TRBD2 (5 bases). The CDR3 totals 16 residues. Looked up from germline, CDR1 is SGHRS and CDR2 is YFSETQ. V dropped 2 bases and J dropped 4 bases, with 17 bases sitting between them.

Ten or more counts support this clonotype. The chain carries TRBV9 and TRBJ2-1, with D unresolved. The germline V gene has CDR1 SGDLS and CDR2 YYNGEE. Trimming stripped 4 bases from V and 9 bases from J, with 17 bases between. There are 14 residues in the CDR3. The DNA for the CDR3 is TGTGCCAGCAGCCCCCACGATGGGTTCCCTGAGCAGTTCTTC. Amino acid sequence: CASSPHDGFPEQFF.

In its sample, this clonotype was seen many times. The genes are TRBV7-2 and TRBJ1-1, with D maybe TRBD1 (5 bases). The CDR3 runs to 17 residues. V was cut by 4 bases and J by 0 bases, with 18 bases left in between. CDR1 is SGHTA, CDR2 FQGNSA, per germline. The CDR3, as DNA: TGTGCCAGCAGCTCCCCGGACATGGGTTTATTGAACACTGAAGCTTTCTTT. It yields the protein CASSSPDMGLLNTEAFF.

This clonotype was seen repeatedly, ten times or more. The V gene is TRBV29-1, the J gene TRBJ2-1, with D possibly matching TRBD1 (5 bases). CDR1 is SQVTM and CDR2 is ANQGSEA in the germline V gene. This CDR3 contains 14 residues. V lost 2 bases to trimming and J lost 7 bases, with 15 bases between them. The CDR3 is CSVENTGNRNEQFF. The DNA of the CDR3 is TGCAGCGTTGAAAACACAGGCAACAGGAATGAGCAGTTCTTC.

This clonotype was counted at least ten times. The rearrangement links TRBV29-1 to TRBJ2-7, with D perhaps TRBD1 (6 bases). There are 13 residues in the CDR3. V was shortened by 7 bases and J by 1 base, with 14 bases between the two germline ends. Germline V CDR1 and CDR2: SQVTM, ANQGSEA. This CDR3 is CSAAPTGSYEQYF. Here the CDR3 DNA reads TGCAGCGCCGCCCCGACAGGTTCCTACGAGCAGTACTTC.

The chain is built from TRBV9 and TRBJ2-1; 8 bases fit TRBD1. Trimming at V came to 0 bases and at J to 2 bases, leaving 4 bases not matched to a gene. This CDR3 has 16 amino acids. Looked up from germline, CDR1 is SGDLS and CDR2 is YYNGEE. The CDR3 here is CASSVEDRAPYNEQFF. Here the CDR3 DNA reads TGTGCCAGCAGCGTAGAGGACAGGGCCCCCTACAATGAGCAGTTCTTC.

This clonotype was observed a few times. V and J are TRBV21-1 and TRBJ1-1; TRBD1 is taken as the D call from the table, unchecked against the DNA. TRBV21-1 is noted as a pseudogene. The CDR3 is made up of 14 amino acids. CDR3 nucleotide sequence: TGTGCCAGCAGCAAAATCCGGACTGGGACTGAAGCTTTCTTT. Protein product: CASSKIRTGTEAFF.